This T cell receptor beta chain came from a study of follicular helper T cells after annual influenza vaccination. The time point here: 2015-2016 season, pre-vaccination. General study points: Day 7 ICOS+CD38+ clones were most often found later in ICOS-CD38- cTfh cells.

A remark on this clone: Its antigen is not identified.

Trimming left V 3 bases short and J 6 bases short, with 8 bases between. The germline V gene encodes CDR1 SGHTA and CDR2 FQGTGA. The CDR3 loop spans 13 amino acids. Method: immunoSEQ multiplex PCR; TCRdb's copy keeps in-frame clones and lacks some. The sample has more than 8,000 clones; nearly 85% are singletons. Sequencing was performed on CXCR5+ CD38- circulating T follicular helper cells from blood, taken on the day of influenza vaccination. Indicated subset: circulating Tfh, non-naive CD4+CXCR5+PD-1+ (ICOS+CD38+ or ICOS-CD38-). This TCR came from an adult who received the influenza vaccine. The chain recombines TRBV7-3 with TRBJ2-2; D uncertain. CDR3: CASSFSFSGELFF. The CDR3 DNA follows: TGTGCCAGCAGCTTTAGCTTCTCCGGGGAGCTGTTTTTT.